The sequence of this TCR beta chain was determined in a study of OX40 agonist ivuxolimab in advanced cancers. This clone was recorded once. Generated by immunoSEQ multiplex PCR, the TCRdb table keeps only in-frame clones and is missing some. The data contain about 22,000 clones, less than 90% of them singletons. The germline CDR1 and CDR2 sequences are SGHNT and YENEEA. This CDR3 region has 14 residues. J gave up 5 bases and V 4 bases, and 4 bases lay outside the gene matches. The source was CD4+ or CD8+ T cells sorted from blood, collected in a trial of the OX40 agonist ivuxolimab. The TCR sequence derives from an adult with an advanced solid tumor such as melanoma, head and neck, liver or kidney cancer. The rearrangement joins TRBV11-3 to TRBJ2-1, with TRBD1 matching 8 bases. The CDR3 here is CASSSYRGDNEQFF. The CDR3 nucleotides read TGTGCCAGCAGCTCCTACAGGGGGGACAATGAGCAGTTCTTC.